This TCR beta chain appears in the sequencing data of a study of shared clonotypes between healthy human individuals. Study-wide results and limits: Measured sharing among donors was expected to vary with sequencing depth. Generally, naive subsets (rather than memory subsets) showed larger estimated richness.

Caucasian adults living in Nashville, Tennessee, provided all samples. To note about this clone: Its specificity is unknown.

Sequenced by immunoSEQ multiplex PCR; TCRdb stores in-frame clones only, minus some. There are 2 million to 2.5 million clones in the sample; about 94% occur only once, and roughly 0.13% lies in the top ten. The CDR3 sequence is 11 residues long. V lost 5 bases and J lost 6, with 8 bases in between. Germline CDR1 is SGHTA and CDR2 is FQGNSA. The clonotype comes from a man younger than 35 in good health. Sequenced material: naive CD4+ T cells sorted from blood. Subset given: CD45RA+ positively selected. The V and J genes are TRBV7-2 and TRBJ2-7; no clear D. Here the CDR3 DNA reads TGTGCCAGCAGCCCGGGCTTCGAGCAGTACTTC. This sequence encodes CASSPGFEQYF.